One sample yielded the 27 T cell receptor beta chains listed below, sequenced in a study of control samples from healthy donors and cancer patients. Libraries were prepared by immunoSEQ multiplex PCR; TCRdb keeps only in-frame clonotypes and omits some of them. Altogether tens of thousands of clones are present, 90% to 95% being singletons, with the ten largest covering approximately 1.5%. Sample: blood. These receptors were taken from a woman in her thirties in good health.

CDR3 residues: CASSSGETGELFF. Here the CDR3 DNA reads TGTGCCAGCAGCTCGGGGGAAACCGGGGAGCTGTTTTTT. The chain joins TRBV12-1 to TRBJ2-2; TRBD2 is taken as the D call from the table, unchecked against the DNA. TRBV12-1 is a pseudogene segment. The CDR3 has 13 amino acids.

Notes on this clone: One end of the junction varies from germline; a read error may be responsible. This chain uses TRBV9 with TRBJ1-3; D remains ambiguous. The CDR3 is made up of 14 amino acids. Germline values: CDR1 SGDLS, CDR2 YYNGEE. The CDR3 sequence is CASSAWKSGDTIYF. DNA for the CDR3: TGTGCCAGCAGCGCTTGGAAATCTGGAGACACCATATATTTT.

This clone showed up just once. The chain employs TRBV5-5 and TRBJ2-5, with D possibly called TRBD1 or TRBD2 (5 bases each). Deletions cut 2 bases from V and 0 bases from J, with 11 bases between. Germline assignment: CDR1 SGHKS and CDR2 YYEKEE (reference sequence). CDR3 length equals 15 residues. The DNA of the CDR3 is TGTGCCAGCAGCTTAAACGGGGCGGACCAAGAGACCCAGTACTTC. Protein sequence: CASSLNGADQETQYF.

This clone was detected only once. The chain carries TRBV7-8 and TRBJ2-2, with D tentatively TRBD1 or TRBD2 (5 bases each). The CDR3 is 15 residues long. Looked up from germline, CDR1 is SGHVS and CDR2 is FQNEAQ. Trimming took off 1 base at V and 4 bases at J, with 10 bases between the two ends. For the CDR3, the DNA is TGTGCCAGCAGCTTAGGAGGGGCGGGCACCGGGGAGCTGTTTTTT. Protein: CASSLGGAGTGELFF.

The rearrangement uses TRBV5-1 and TRBJ1-4; TRBD1 agrees at 8 bases. The germline V gene encodes CDR1 SGHRS and CDR2 YFSETQ. V dropped 4 bases and J dropped 11; count of bases not matched to a gene: 7. The CDR3 runs to 13 residues. In DNA, the CDR3 is TGCGCCAGCAGCCTCGGACAGGGTGGTAAACTGTTTTTT. It specifies CASSLGQGGKLFF.

The chain joins TRBV5-1 to TRBJ1-1; D remains ambiguous. V dropped 1 base and J dropped 1 base, with 11 bases sitting between them. Germline lookup yields CDR1 SGHRS and CDR2 YFSETQ. The CDR3 has 15 residues. The CDR3 reads CASSLTGPRNTEAFF. The CDR3 DNA follows: TGCGCCAGCAGCTTGACGGGTCCGAGGAACACTGAAGCTTTCTTT.

The V and J genes are TRBV5-1 and TRBJ1-2; 7 nucleotides agree with TRBD1. This CDR3 region has 14 residues. The J segment lost 1 base and the V segment lost 4 bases, leaving 4 bases of the junction unmatched. The V gene's germline CDR1 is SGHRS and CDR2 YFSETQ. CDR3 nucleotides: TGCGCCAGCAGCCCCGGACAGGTTAACTATGGCTACACCTTC. Its translation is CASSPGQVNYGYTF.

The V gene is TRBV6-1, the J gene TRBJ2-1; 8 nucleotides line up with TRBD2. This CDR3 spans 16 amino acids. The V and J ends lost 4 bases and 0 bases, in that order; junction bases with no gene match: 5. Germline lookup yields CDR1 MNHNS and CDR2 SASEGT. CDR3 in amino acids: CASSGPTSGSYNEQFF. DNA for the CDR3: TGTGCCAGCAGTGGCCCAACTAGCGGCTCCTACAATGAGCAGTTCTTC.

The genes are TRBV30 and TRBJ1-1; D possibly corresponds to TRBD1 (6 bases). CDR1 is GTSNPN, CDR2 SVGIG, per germline (reference sequence). Trimming removed 5 bases from V and 5 bases from J, with 12 bases in between. The CDR3 sequence is 12 residues long. The CDR3, as DNA: TGTGCCTGGGAGACAGGACTAACTGAAGCTTTCTTT. Its translation: CAWETGLTEAFF.

This chain links TRBV4-2 with TRBJ2-3, with D possibly matching TRBD1 (6 bases). Germline V gene data show CDR1 as LGHNA and CDR2 as YNFKEQ. V was cut by 6 bases and J by 5 bases, with 27 bases left in between. The CDR3 totals 18 residues. DNA for the CDR3: TGTGCCAGCAGTAAGACAGGATCCCTCAGGGGACATGTAGATACGCAGTATTTT. This codes for CASSKTGSLRGHVDTQYF.

This chain links TRBV6-5 with TRBJ1-4, with 9 bases aligning to TRBD1. The V gene end was trimmed by 5 bases and the J gene end by 8 bases; junction bases not matched to a gene: 6. Germline CDR1 MNHEY, CDR2 SVGAGI. This CDR3 is 14 amino acids long. CDR3 nucleotides: TGTGCCAGCAGTCCGGGACAGGGTAGGGAAAAACTGTTTTTT. It specifies CASSPGQGREKLFF.

The CDR3 DNA reads as TGTGCCAGCAGGGAAAGGGGGGACACCGATGGCTACACCTTC. This codes for CASRERGDTDGYTF. This chain links TRBV25-1 with TRBJ1-2; weak D call: TRBD1 (6 bases). This CDR3 has 14 residues. CDR1 and CDR2 from the germline V gene are MGHDK and SYGVNS. The germline V and J ends were trimmed by 6 bases and 6 bases, with 17 bases remaining between them.

The chain is built from TRBV27 and TRBJ2-5, with D uncertain. Looked up from germline, CDR1 is MNHEY and CDR2 is SMNVEV (reference sequence). This CDR3 contains 11 residues. The ends were cut back, 6 bases at V and 7 bases at J, with 9 bases in the middle. This CDR3 is CASRRAGTQYF. The CDR3 bases are TGTGCCAGCAGACGAGCCGGGACCCAGTACTTC.

CDR3 loop: CASSHGRNTGELFF. The DNA for the CDR3 is TGCGCCAGCAGCCATGGGAGGAACACCGGGGAGCTGTTTTTT. The genes are TRBV4-1 and TRBJ2-2; a weak D match, TRBD2 (5 bases). The CDR3 length is 14 residues. CDR1 is MGHRA and CDR2 is YSYEKL in the germline V gene. Deletions cut 3 bases from V and 1 base from J, with 6 bases between.

The chain is built from TRBV6-2 or TRBV6-3 and TRBJ2-3; 9 nucleotides line up with TRBD2. CDR1 is MNHEY, CDR2 SVGEGT, per germline. V shed 2 bases, J shed 12 bases, and the junction held 6 bases outside the gene matches. The CDR3 is made up of 13 amino acids. The CDR3 region is CASSYVAGGPQYF. DNA for the CDR3: TGTGCCAGCAGTTACGTTGCGGGAGGGCCCCAGTATTTT.

The chain combines TRBV18 with TRBJ2-7, with D tentatively TRBD2 (6 bases). V was trimmed by 3 bases and J by 4 bases, leaving 13 bases between them. CDR3 length: 14 amino acids. The germline V gene has CDR1 KGHSH and CDR2 LQKENI. The DNA for the CDR3 is TGTGCCAGCTCACCCGGGACTGGAGGTTACGAGCAGTACTTC. Protein product: CASSPGTGGYEQYF.

With regard to this clone: No DNA is shown, since the ends of the CDR3 on it are uncertain; the CDR3 is the one TCRdb lists. The chain combines TRBV21-1 with TRBJ2-5; TRBD2, the table's D call, was not compared with the DNA. TRBV21-1 is flagged as a pseudogene. With termini counted, the CDR3 has 17 amino acids. The CDR3 region is CASSKFGSGSIGETQYF.

V is TRBV10-1 and J is TRBJ2-7; D gene uncertain. V shed 4 bases and J shed 0 bases, with 7 bases lying between them. This CDR3 contains 13 residues. CDR1 is WNHNN and CDR2 is SYGVQD in the germline V gene (reference sequence). Here the CDR3 DNA reads TGCGCCAGCAGTGGCCTCGGCTCCTACGAGCAGTACTTC. Protein: CASSGLGSYEQYF.

The chain joins TRBV25-1 to TRBJ2-7, with 8 bases aligning to TRBD1. This CDR3 has 14 residues. The germline V gene encodes CDR1 MGHDK and CDR2 SYGVNS. The V gene end was trimmed by 3 bases and the J gene end by 3 bases; junction bases not matched to a gene: 4. CDR3 sequence: CASSDRTGIYEQYF. The CDR3 DNA is TGTGCCAGCAGTGATAGGACAGGGATCTACGAGCAGTACTTC.

The CDR3 loop is CASSQAPNSPLHF. Here the CDR3 DNA reads TGTGCCAGCAGCCAAGCCCCAAATTCACCCCTCCACTTT. J is TRBJ1-6 and V is TRBV3-1 (or the pseudogene TRBV3-2); no clear D. The CDR3 covers 13 residues. With 1 base removed from V and 7 bases from J, the gap between germline ends came to 5 bases. The germline gives CDR1 LGHDT, CDR2 YNNKEL (reference sequence).

This chain links TRBV7-9 with TRBJ1-3; D is unclear. CDR1 SEHNR and CDR2 FQNEAQ come from the germline V gene (reference sequence). V was pared by 5 bases and J by 3 bases, with 17 bases between. The CDR3 runs to 16 residues. In DNA form, the CDR3 reads TGTGCCAGCAGCCAGTGGAGCCCGGGCAGTGGAAACACCATATATTTT. Translating gives CASSQWSPGSGNTIYF.

This clone was seen just once. The CDR3 loop is CASTFRDRVTDTQYF. The CDR3 nucleotides read TGTGCCAGCACCTTTCGGGACAGGGTGACAGATACGCAGTATTTT. V and J are TRBV7-9 and TRBJ2-3; TRBD1 agrees at 9 bases. Germline CDR1 and CDR2: SEHNR and FQNEAQ (reference sequence). This CDR3 has 15 residues. Trimming cost V 7 bases and J 3 bases; bases outside gene matches: 8.

This chain links TRBV7-8 with TRBJ1-3; D gene uncertain. This CDR3 is 14 amino acids long. The germline V gene has CDR1 SGHVS and CDR2 FQNEAQ. V was pared by 5 bases and J by 4 bases, with 12 bases between. CDR3 coding DNA: TGTGCCAGCAGCCCAGACCGCCCAGGAAACACCATATATTTT. Its translation is CASSPDRPGNTIYF.

In this sample, this clone turned up once. V gene TRBV28 combines with J gene TRBJ1-1; no firm D call. This CDR3 is 13 amino acids long. Between the trimmed V and J ends, which lost 1 base and 4 bases, there was a span of 7 bases. Germline V lookup: CDR1 MDHEN, CDR2 SYDVKM. This CDR3 reads CASSLSTPTEAFF. CDR3 coding DNA: TGTGCCAGCAGTTTATCCACGCCCACTGAAGCTTTCTTT. The variable domain in full, completed from reference TRBV28 and TRBJ1-1, reads DVKVTQSSRYLVKRTGEKVFLECVQDMDHENMFWYRQDPGLGLRLIYFSYDVKMKEKGDIPEGYSVSREKKERFSLILESASTNQTSMYLCASSLSTPTEAFFGQGTRLTVV.

The chain has TRBV7-3 and TRBJ2-3; 7 bases are a match to TRBD2. Germline CDR1 is SGHTA and CDR2 is FQGTGA. Germline trimming cut 2 bases from V and 4 bases from J; bases unmatched to any gene: 9. This CDR3 is built from 16 residues. The CDR3 here is CASSLRLAGGADTQYF. CDR3 sequence (DNA): TGTGCCAGCAGCTTACGATTAGCGGGTGGAGCAGATACGCAGTATTTT.

This sequence joins TRBV5-6 and TRBJ2-1; possible D gene TRBD2, 5 bases. V was shortened by 0 bases and J by 0 bases, with 7 bases between the two germline ends. The CDR3 is 15 amino acids. Per the germline V gene, CDR1 is SGHDT and CDR2 is YYEEEE. Here the CDR3 DNA reads TGTGCCAGCAGCTTGGCCGGGATCTCCTACAATGAGCAGTTCTTC. This sequence encodes CASSLAGISYNEQFF.

V is TRBV7-9 and J is TRBJ1-4; 8 bases match TRBD1. Germline V CDR1 and CDR2: SEHNR, FQNEAQ (reference sequence). The CDR3 extends over 15 amino acids. V lost 5 bases and J lost 3; bases outside the gene matches: 5. CDR3 coding DNA: TGTGCCAGCAGCCCGCAGGGGGCGGCTAATGAAAAACTGTTTTTT. Translation: CASSPQGAANEKLFF. Variable domain in full (rest from reference TRBV7-9 and TRBJ1-4): DTGVSQNPRHKITKRGQNVTFRCDPISEHNRLYWYRQTLGQGPEFLTYFQNEAQLEKSRLLSDRFSAERPKGSFSTLEIQRTEQGDSAMYLCASSPQGAANEKLFFGSGTQLSVL.